These 17 T cell receptor beta chains came from one sample sequenced in a study of T cell repertoires and Cas9 in healthy adults. Method: immunoSEQ multiplex PCR; TCRdb's copy keeps in-frame clones and lacks some. In the table there are around 15,000 clones, approximately 91% of which are singletons. The material sequenced was Tregs (CD4+, CD25+, CD127-, CD137-, CD154-) from PBMCs; culture status not recorded. Receptor source: a human donor in good health.

The chain employs TRBV29-1 and TRBJ1-1; D gene uncertain. Deletions cut 7 bases from V and 0 bases from J, with 6 bases between. The V gene's germline CDR1 is SQVTM and CDR2 ANQGSEA. The CDR3 is 11 residues long. DNA of the CDR3: TGCAGCGGCGACCTGAACACTGAAGCTTTCTTT. Protein product: CSGDLNTEAFF.

V and J are TRBV5-8 and TRBJ1-2; D remains ambiguous. Germline CDR1 reads SGHTS; CDR2 reads YDEGEE. V was shortened by 1 base and J by 3 bases, with 4 bases between the two germline ends. This CDR3 spans 12 amino acids. The CDR3 DNA reads as TGTGCCAGCAGCTTGTCCCACTATGGCTACACCTTC. It encodes CASSLSHYGYTF.

The chain carries TRBV5-1 and TRBJ2-5, with 8 nucleotides matching TRBD2. Per germline, CDR1 SGHRS and CDR2 YFSETQ. J was trimmed by 2 bases and V by 2 bases; bases with no gene match: 8. This CDR3 comprises 16 residues. CDR3 in amino acids: CASSLILAGLQETQYF. The CDR3 DNA reads TGCGCCAGCAGCTTAATTTTAGCGGGGTTACAAGAGACCCAGTACTTC.

J is TRBJ1-1 and V is TRBV6-5; D is unresolved. Germline loops: CDR1 MNHEY, CDR2 SVGAGI. The CDR3 has 14 residues. Between the trimmed V and J ends, which lost 5 bases and 0 bases, there was a span of 10 bases. The CDR3 reads CASSLSDLNTEAFF. The CDR3, as DNA: TGTGCCAGCAGTCTCAGCGATCTGAACACTGAAGCTTTCTTT.

Here the CDR3 DNA reads TGTGCCAGCAGTAGCGGGGGGGTTTCCTACAATGAGCAGTTCTTC. Residues: CASSSGGVSYNEQFF. This chain uses TRBV6-1 with TRBJ2-1, with TRBD2 matching over 10 bases. V shed 5 bases and J 1 base; nucleotides not matched to a gene: 2. This CDR3 is 15 amino acids long. Germline loops: CDR1 MNHNS, CDR2 SASEGT.

The gene calls are TRBV6-5 and TRBJ2-2, with 11 bases matching TRBD1. Germline CDR1 is MNHEY and CDR2 is SVGAGI. With 2 bases clipped from V and 6 bases from J, the junction kept 5 bases outside the gene matches. The CDR3 loop spans 16 amino acids. CDR3 in amino acids: CASSYESGQGAGELFF. The DNA of the CDR3 is TGTGCCAGCAGTTACGAATCGGGACAGGGGGCCGGGGAGCTGTTTTTT.

This chain connects TRBV2 to TRBJ2-2; 9 bases map to TRBD2. CDR1 and CDR2 from the germline V gene are SNHLY and FYNNEI. The CDR3 extends over 15 amino acids. Trimming at V came to 4 bases and at J to 4 bases, leaving 4 bases not matched to a gene. In nucleotides, the CDR3 is TGTGCCAGCAGTGCCTCGCGGGGGGGCACCGGGGAGCTGTTTTTT. Protein product: CASSASRGGTGELFF. The whole variable domain, remainder taken from reference TRBV2 and TRBJ2-2, is EPEVTQTPSHQVTQMGQEVILRCVPISNHLYFYWYRQILGQKVEFLVSFYNNEISEKSEIFDDQFSVERPDGSNFTLKIRSTKLEDSAMYFCASSASRGGTGELFFGEGSRLTVL.

J is TRBJ2-3 and V is TRBV19; D gene ambiguous. Germline V gene sequence: CDR1 LNHDA, CDR2 SQIVND (reference sequence). The CDR3 is 16 residues long. V gave up 0 bases and J gave up 1 base, with 11 bases separating them. The CDR3 spells CASSIDAGRGTDTQYF. The CDR3 DNA follows: TGTGCCAGTAGTATAGATGCCGGCAGAGGCACAGATACGCAGTATTTT.

The chain combines TRBV18 with TRBJ2-1; D remains ambiguous. Germline V gene sequence: CDR1 KGHSH, CDR2 LQKENI. The length of the CDR3 is 14 residues. V dropped 3 bases and J dropped 6 bases, with 12 bases sitting between them. CDR3 sequence reads: CASSPTSQGNEQFF. DNA for the CDR3: TGTGCCAGCTCACCGACTTCCCAAGGCAATGAGCAGTTCTTC. Full variable domain (remainder filled in from reference TRBV18 and TRBJ2-1): NAGVMQNPRHLVRRRGQEARLRCSPMKGHSHVYWYRQLPEEGLKFMVYLQKENIIDESGMPKERFSAEFPKEGPSILRIQQVVRGDSAAYFCASSPTSQGNEQFFGPGTRLTVL.

This chain connects TRBV5-1 to TRBJ2-3; perhaps TRBD1 as D (5 bases). This CDR3 spans 13 amino acids. Germline V gives CDR1 SGHRS, CDR2 YFSETQ. V lost 4 bases and J lost 4, with 10 bases in between. The CDR3 protein is CASSVDSADTQYF. DNA for the CDR3: TGCGCCAGCAGCGTCGACAGCGCAGATACGCAGTATTTT.

This rearrangement joins TRBV5-1 to TRBJ2-3, with TRBD1 matching over 11 bases. The germline V gene has CDR1 SGHRS and CDR2 YFSETQ. The CDR3 loop spans 15 amino acids. The trim removed 4 bases at V and 6 bases at J, leaving 7 bases unmatched. The CDR3 sequence: CASSLGTGGGDTQYF. DNA of the CDR3: TGCGCCAGCAGCCTAGGGACAGGGGGAGGCGATACGCAGTATTTT.

On this clone itself: At one end, the junction sequence differs from germline, possibly due to a read error. The chain uses TRBV6-4 and TRBJ2-1; 12 bases map to TRBD2. The CDR3 contains 14 residues. Germline V lookup: CDR1 MRHNA, CDR2 SNTAGT. The CDR3 protein is CACSALAGGYEQFF. The DNA of the CDR3 is TGTGCCTGCAGTGCACTAGCGGGGGGTTATGAGCAGTTCTTC.

This clone was detected only once. The gene calls are TRBV19 and TRBJ2-7, with D unclear. Trimming took off 1 base at V and 5 bases at J, with 9 bases between the two ends. Germline-derived CDR1 and CDR2 are LNHDA and SQIVND (reference sequence). CDR3 length: 13 residues. The CDR3 DNA follows: TGTGCCAGTAGTATAGCGGACGGCGACGAGCAGTACTTC. Translating gives CASSIADGDEQYF.

This chain connects TRBV7-9 to TRBJ2-5; D uncertain. Germline V gene sequence: CDR1 SEHNR, CDR2 FQNEAQ (reference sequence). V was pared by 5 bases and J by 2 bases, with 18 bases between. The CDR3 runs to 16 residues. The CDR3 reads CASSPRRKDVQETQYF. For the CDR3, the DNA is TGTGCCAGCAGCCCACGTAGGAAGGACGTACAAGAGACCCAGTACTTC.

This sequence joins TRBV7-6 and TRBJ2-3, with TRBD1 matching over 8 bases. Germline loops: CDR1 SGHVS, CDR2 FNYEAQ. V dropped 5 bases and J dropped 4; count of bases not matched to a gene: 8. The CDR3 sequence is 15 residues long. This CDR3 reads CASSGDRSSSDTQYF. The DNA of the CDR3 is TGTGCCAGCAGCGGGGACAGGTCTAGTTCAGATACGCAGTATTTT.

V usage is TRBV6-1 and J usage is TRBJ2-5; D not resolved. The CDR3 is made up of 13 amino acids. Germline CDR1 MNHNS, CDR2 SASEGT. Trimming removed 8 bases from V and 0 bases from J, with 10 bases in between. CDR3 in amino acids: CASGPQYQETQYF. As DNA, the CDR3 is TGTGCCAGCGGGCCTCAGTACCAAGAGACCCAGTACTTC.

The V and J genes are TRBV28 and TRBJ2-3, with D perhaps given as TRBD1 or TRBD2 (5 bases each). This CDR3 has 12 amino acids. The V end lost 5 bases, the J end lost 7 bases, and 10 bases lay between the germline ends. Germline V gene lookup returns CDR1 MDHEN and CDR2 SYDVKM. In DNA form, the CDR3 reads TGTGCCAGCAGTGCAGGGAGAAATACGCAGTATTTT. This encodes CASSAGRNTQYF.